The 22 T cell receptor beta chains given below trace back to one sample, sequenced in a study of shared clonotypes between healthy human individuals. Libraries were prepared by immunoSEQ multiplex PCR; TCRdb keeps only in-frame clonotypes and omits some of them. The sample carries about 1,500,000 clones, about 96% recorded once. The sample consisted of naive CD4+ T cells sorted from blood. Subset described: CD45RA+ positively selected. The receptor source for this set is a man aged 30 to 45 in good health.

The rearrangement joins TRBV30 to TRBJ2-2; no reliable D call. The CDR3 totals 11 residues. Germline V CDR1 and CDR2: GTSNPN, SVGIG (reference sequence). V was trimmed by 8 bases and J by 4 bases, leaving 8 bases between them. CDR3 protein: CAVSSTGELFF. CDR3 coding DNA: TGTGCCGTAAGCAGCACCGGGGAGCTGTTTTTT.

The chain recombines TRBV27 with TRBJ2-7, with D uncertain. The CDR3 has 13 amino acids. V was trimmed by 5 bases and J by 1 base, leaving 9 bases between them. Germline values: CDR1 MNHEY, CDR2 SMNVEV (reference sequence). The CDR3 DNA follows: TGTGCCAGCAGTCAACAAGGATCCTACGAGCAGTACTTC. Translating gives CASSQQGSYEQYF.

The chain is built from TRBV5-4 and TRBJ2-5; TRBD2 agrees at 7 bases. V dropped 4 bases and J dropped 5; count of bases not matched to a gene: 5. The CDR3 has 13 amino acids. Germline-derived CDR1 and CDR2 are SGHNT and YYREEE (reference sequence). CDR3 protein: CASSTTSAETQYF. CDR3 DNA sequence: TGTGCCAGCAGCACTACTAGCGCGGAGACCCAGTACTTC.

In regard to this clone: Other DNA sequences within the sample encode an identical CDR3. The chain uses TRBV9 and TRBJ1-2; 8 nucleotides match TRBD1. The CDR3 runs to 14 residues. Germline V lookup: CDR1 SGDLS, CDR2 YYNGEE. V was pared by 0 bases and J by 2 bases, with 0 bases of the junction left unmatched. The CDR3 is CASSVGQGNYGYTF. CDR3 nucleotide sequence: TGTGCCAGCAGCGTAGGACAGGGGAACTATGGCTACACCTTC.

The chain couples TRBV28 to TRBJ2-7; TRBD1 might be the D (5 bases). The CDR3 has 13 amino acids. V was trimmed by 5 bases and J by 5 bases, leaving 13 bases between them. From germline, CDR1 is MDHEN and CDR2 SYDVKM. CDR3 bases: TGTGCCAGCAGTCCCCAGGGCTGGAACGAGCAGTACTTC. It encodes CASSPQGWNEQYF.

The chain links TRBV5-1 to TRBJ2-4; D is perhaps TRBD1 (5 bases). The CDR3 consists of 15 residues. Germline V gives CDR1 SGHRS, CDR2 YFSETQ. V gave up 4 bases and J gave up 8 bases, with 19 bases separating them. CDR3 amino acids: CASSDDTQVKDIQYF. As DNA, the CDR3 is TGCGCCAGCAGCGATGATACACAGGTAAAAGACATTCAGTACTTC. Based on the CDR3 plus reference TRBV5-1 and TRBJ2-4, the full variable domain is KAGVTQTPRYLIKTRGQQVTLSCSPISGHRSVSWYQQTPGQGLQFLFEYFSETQRNKGNFPGRFSGRQFSNSRSEMNVSTLELGDSALYLCASSDDTQVKDIQYFGAGTRLSVL.

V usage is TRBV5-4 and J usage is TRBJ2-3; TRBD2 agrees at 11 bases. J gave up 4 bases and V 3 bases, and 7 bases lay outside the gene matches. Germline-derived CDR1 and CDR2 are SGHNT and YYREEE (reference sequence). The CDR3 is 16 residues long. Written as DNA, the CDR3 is TGTGCCAGCAGCTCCATAGCGGGAGGGCCTTCAGATACGCAGTATTTT. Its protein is CASSSIAGGPSDTQYF.

CDR3 sequence (DNA): TGTGCCAGCAGTTTATCGGCGGGAATAGGGTCCAATGAGCAGTTCTTC. Translating gives CASSLSAGIGSNEQFF. This rearrangement joins TRBV28 to TRBJ2-1, with D possibly matching TRBD2 (6 bases). The CDR3 length is 16 residues. V was clipped by 1 base and J by 6 bases, with 16 bases between them. CDR1 and CDR2 (germline): MDHEN, SYDVKM.

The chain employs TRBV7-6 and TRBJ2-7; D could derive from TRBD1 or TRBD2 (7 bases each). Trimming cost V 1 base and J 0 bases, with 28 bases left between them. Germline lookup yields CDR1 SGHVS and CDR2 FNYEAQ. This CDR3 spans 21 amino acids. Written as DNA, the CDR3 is TGTGCCAGCAGCTTAGTAATCCCGGGCAGGGGGGGGAGCGCCAGCTCCTACGAGCAGTACTTC. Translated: CASSLVIPGRGGSASSYEQYF. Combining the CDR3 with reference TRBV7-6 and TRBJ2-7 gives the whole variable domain GAGVSQSPRYKVTKRGQDVALRCDPISGHVSLYWYRQALGQGPEFLTYFNYEAQQDKSGLPNDRFSAERPEGSISTLTIQRTEQRDSAMYRCASSLVIPGRGGSASSYEQYFGPGTRLTVT.

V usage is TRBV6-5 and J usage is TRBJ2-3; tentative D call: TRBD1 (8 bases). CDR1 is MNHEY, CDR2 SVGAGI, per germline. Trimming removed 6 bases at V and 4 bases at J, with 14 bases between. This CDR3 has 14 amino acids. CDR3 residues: CASRPTGGADTQYF. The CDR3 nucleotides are TGTGCCAGCAGGCCCACAGGGGGGGCAGATACGCAGTATTTT.

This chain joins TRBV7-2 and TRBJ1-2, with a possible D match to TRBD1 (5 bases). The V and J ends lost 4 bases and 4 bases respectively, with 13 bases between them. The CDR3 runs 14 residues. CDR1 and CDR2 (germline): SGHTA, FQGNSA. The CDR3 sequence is CASSSNLQGYGYTF. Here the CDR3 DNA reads TGTGCCAGCAGCTCAAATCTTCAGGGCTATGGCTACACCTTC.

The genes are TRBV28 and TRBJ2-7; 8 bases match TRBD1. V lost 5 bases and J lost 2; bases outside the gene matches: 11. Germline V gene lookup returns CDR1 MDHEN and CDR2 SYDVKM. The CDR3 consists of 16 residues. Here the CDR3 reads CASSPPQWGQAYEQYF. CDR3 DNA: TGTGCCAGCAGTCCACCTCAATGGGGACAGGCCTACGAGCAGTACTTC.

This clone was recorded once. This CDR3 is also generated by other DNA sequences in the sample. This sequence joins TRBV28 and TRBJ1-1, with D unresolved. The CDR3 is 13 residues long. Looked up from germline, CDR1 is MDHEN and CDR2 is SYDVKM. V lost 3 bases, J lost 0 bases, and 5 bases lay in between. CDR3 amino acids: CASSLGVNTEAFF. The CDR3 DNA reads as TGTGCCAGCAGTTTGGGCGTGAACACTGAAGCTTTCTTT.

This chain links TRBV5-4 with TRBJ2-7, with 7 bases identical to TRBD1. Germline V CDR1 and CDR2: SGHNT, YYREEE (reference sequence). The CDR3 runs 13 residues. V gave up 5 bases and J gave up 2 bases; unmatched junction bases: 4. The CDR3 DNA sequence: TGTGCCAGCAGTCAGGACAGGACCTACGAGCAGTACTTC. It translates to CASSQDRTYEQYF.

CDR3 sequence: CASKTDPGGLAPQHF. In DNA form, the CDR3 reads TGCGCCAGCAAAACTGACCCCGGGGGCCTCGCACCCCAGCATTTT. The V and J genes are TRBV5-1 and TRBJ1-5; TRBD1 might be the D (6 bases). CDR3 length equals 15 residues. V was pared by 6 bases and J by 10 bases, with 23 bases between. The germline V gene has CDR1 SGHRS and CDR2 YFSETQ.

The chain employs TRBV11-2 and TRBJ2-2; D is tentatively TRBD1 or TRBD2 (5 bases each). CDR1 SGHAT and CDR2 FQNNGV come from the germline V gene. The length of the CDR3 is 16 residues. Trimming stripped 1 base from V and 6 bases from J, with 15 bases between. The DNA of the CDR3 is TGTGCCAGCAGCTTAGTAGTTGGTGGGACGGCCGGGGAGCTGTTTTTT. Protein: CASSLVVGGTAGELFF.

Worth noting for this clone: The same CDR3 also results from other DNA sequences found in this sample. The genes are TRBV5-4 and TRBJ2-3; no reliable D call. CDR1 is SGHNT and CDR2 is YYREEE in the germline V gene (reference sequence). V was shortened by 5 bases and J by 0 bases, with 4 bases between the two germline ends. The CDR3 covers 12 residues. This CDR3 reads CASRSSTDTQYF. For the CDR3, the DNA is TGTGCCAGCAGAAGTAGCACAGATACGCAGTATTTT.

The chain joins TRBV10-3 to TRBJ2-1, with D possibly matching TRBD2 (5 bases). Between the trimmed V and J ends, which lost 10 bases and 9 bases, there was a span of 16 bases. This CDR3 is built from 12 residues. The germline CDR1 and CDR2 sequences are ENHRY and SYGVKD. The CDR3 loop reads CATAGEGFEQFF. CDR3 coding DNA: TGTGCCACGGCCGGCGAGGGATTTGAGCAGTTCTTC.

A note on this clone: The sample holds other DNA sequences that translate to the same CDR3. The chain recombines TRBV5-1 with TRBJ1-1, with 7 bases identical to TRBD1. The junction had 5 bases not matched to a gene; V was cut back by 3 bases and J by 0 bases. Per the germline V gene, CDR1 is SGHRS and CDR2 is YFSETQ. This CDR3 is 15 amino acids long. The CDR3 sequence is CASSYQTGLNTEAFF. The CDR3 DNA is TGCGCCAGCAGCTACCAGACAGGGTTGAACACTGAAGCTTTCTTT.

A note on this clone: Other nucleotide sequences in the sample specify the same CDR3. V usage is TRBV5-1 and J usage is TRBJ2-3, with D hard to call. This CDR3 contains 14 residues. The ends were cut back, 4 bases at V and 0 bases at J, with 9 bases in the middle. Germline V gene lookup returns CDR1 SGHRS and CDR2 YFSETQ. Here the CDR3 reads CASSLTPSTDTQYF. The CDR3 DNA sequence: TGCGCCAGCAGCCTCACCCCTAGCACAGATACGCAGTATTTT.

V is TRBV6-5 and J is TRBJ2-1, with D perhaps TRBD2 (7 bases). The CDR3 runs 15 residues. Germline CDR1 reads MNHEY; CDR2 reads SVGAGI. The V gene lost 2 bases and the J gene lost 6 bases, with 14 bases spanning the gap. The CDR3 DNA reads TGTGCCAGCAGTTACGGGGGCGGGAGTTCCAATGAGCAGTTCTTC. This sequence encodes CASSYGGGSSNEQFF.

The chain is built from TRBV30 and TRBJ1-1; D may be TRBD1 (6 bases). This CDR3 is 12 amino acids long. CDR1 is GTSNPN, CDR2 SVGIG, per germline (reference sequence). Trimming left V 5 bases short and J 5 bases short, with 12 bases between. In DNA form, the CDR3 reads TGTGCCTGGGGGCAGGGGAAGACTGAAGCTTTCTTT. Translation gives CAWGQGKTEAFF.